This TCR beta chain was obtained from a study of blood T cell repertoires in COVID-19. Sequencing was performed with immunoSEQ multiplex PCR; in TCRdb, only in-frame clones are kept and a portion is missing. Here the sample spans around 230,000 clones, roughly 80% being singletons. This receptor was identified in a woman in her 70s with active or convalescent COVID-19. Input material: peripheral blood.

CDR3 in DNA: TGTGCCAGCAAGAACAGGGCTAATGAAAAACTGTTTTTT. Protein product: CASKNRANEKLFF. This rearrangement joins TRBV12-3 or TRBV12-4 to TRBJ1-4; a possible D gene is TRBD1 (6 bases). The CDR3 length is 13 residues. Trimming took 7 bases from V and 3 from J, leaving 9 bases between them.